Described below is a single T cell receptor beta chain sequence and its context. This entry comes from a study of blood T cell repertoires in COVID-19. At the level of the study: Both acute and convalescent COVID-19 samples were obtained from the United States, Italy and Spain.

The CDR3 loop spans 15 amino acids. The V gene's germline CDR1 is KGHSH and CDR2 LQKENI. The V gene end was trimmed by 4 bases and the J gene end by 5 bases; junction bases not matched to a gene: 8. Source study methods: Estimates of nucleated cell counts were drawn from the amplification of reference gene primers. Produced via immunoSEQ multiplex PCR; TCRdb's table is partial and in-frame only. That table supplies the V and J calls and clone size; D and trimming were determined from the DNA. The sample consists of 90,000 to 120,000 clones, around 90% of them appearing once. The V and J genes are TRBV18 and TRBJ2-1; TRBD1 agrees at 7 bases. Sequencing used peripheral blood. This sequence was found in an older man with acute or convalescent COVID-19. The CDR3 loop reads CASSQTGTDHNEQFF. The CDR3 region has the DNA TGTGCCAGCTCACAAACCGGGACAGACCACAATGAGCAGTTCTTC. Looking up the rest from reference TRBV18 and TRBJ2-1 gives the full variable domain: NAGVMQNPRHLVRRRGQEARLRCSPMKGHSHVYWYRQLPEEGLKFMVYLQKENIIDESGMPKERFSAEFPKEGPSILRIQQVVRGDSAAYFCASSQTGTDHNEQFFGPGTRLTVL.